This TCR beta chain was sequenced during a study of T cell responses to AZD1222 COVID-19 vaccine. Points from the study as a whole: Possibly, clonal diversity was underestimated; donors were largely white British and included more females. Seropositive AZD1222 recipients at baseline numbered only five or six.

The V segment lost 8 bases and the J segment 3 bases; nucleotides outside the gene matches: 12. The CDR3 is made up of 15 amino acids. CDR1 is LGHNA and CDR2 is YSLEER in the germline V gene. Clones were sequenced by immunoSEQ multiplex PCR, and TCRdb holds only the in-frame ones, with some missing. The sample includes roughly 84,000 clones, roughly nine tenths seen only once; the top ten take 11%. This clone was counted a single time. Its antigen remains unknown. The sequence derives from an adult who received the AZD1222 COVID-19 vaccine. The sample was peripheral blood, taken 28 days after the second AZD1222 dose. The chain is built from TRBV4-3 and TRBJ2-7, with TRBD2 identical over 8 bases. Written as DNA, the CDR3 is TGCGCCAGCCCTCCGTGGCGGGGGGAAAACTACGAGCAGTACTTC. Translation gives CASPPWRGENYEQYF.